This passage covers 22 T cell receptor beta chains from one sample sequenced in a study of human T cells and chemical hapten exposure (dated by TCRdb to the early 2020s). The time point tag for this specimen amounts to: pre-sensitization, week 0. What the treatment or condition label conveys for this sample: therapeutic diphenylcyclopropenone sensitization with weekly scalp DPC. The library was generated by RACE. TCRdb names NextSeq 500 as the instrument used. TCRdb reran the public reads through fastp at Q25 and MiXCR, keeping productive beta chains. Every distinct CDR3 protein forms one entry, paired with its most common genes and DNA. Recorded for this sample are about 290,000 distinct CDR3 sequences; over 7.5% of them occurred a single time. The top ten clones comprise roughly 1.2% of the sample. The source material was whole blood, sampled in connection with sensitization to the hapten diphenylcyclopropenone (DPC). The receptor set was obtained from a man between 18 and 29 years old with alopecia areata. Some clones in this sample may be carry-over from other donors' samples.

This clonotype came up a few times. The chain is built from TRBV7-8 and TRBJ2-5; 7 bases fit TRBD1. J was trimmed by 0 bases and V by 2 bases; bases with no gene match: 6. CDR3 length: 16 residues. Germline V gene data show CDR1 as SGHVS and CDR2 as FQNEAQ. The DNA of the CDR3 is TGTGCCAGCAGCTTATTAGGGGGACAGAACCAAGAGACCCAGTACTTC. Protein product: CASSLLGGQNQETQYF. Using reference TRBV7-8 and TRBJ2-5 for the parts outside the CDR3, the full variable domain is GAGVSQSPRYKVAKRGQDVALRCDPISGHVSLFWYQQALGQGPEFLTYFQNEAQLDKSGLPSDRFFAERPEGSVSTLKIQRTQQEDSAVYLCASSLLGGQNQETQYFGPGTRLLVL.

V usage is TRBV18 and J usage is TRBJ2-5, with D perhaps TRBD1 (6 bases). In germline, CDR1 is KGHSH, CDR2 LQKENI. Trimming left V 5 bases short and J 1 base short, with 8 bases between. CDR3 length: 13 amino acids. The CDR3 region is CASSGTSQETQYF. CDR3 nucleotide sequence: TGTGCCAGCTCAGGGACAAGCCAAGAGACCCAGTACTTC.

The chain is built from TRBV12-3 or TRBV12-4 and TRBJ2-1; D remains ambiguous. The CDR3 consists of 13 residues. The germline V and J ends were trimmed by 8 bases and 7 bases, with 15 bases remaining between them. CDR3 sequence (DNA): TGTGCCAGCTCCCCACCAACCTCGAATGAGCAGTTCTTC. It is translated as CASSPPTSNEQFF.

Remarks on this clonotype: Since the CDR3 does not end with the conserved phenylalanine or tryptophan, this likely comes from a read error. The chain joins TRBV4-1 to TRBJ1-1; D may be TRBD1 (5 bases). V lost 4 bases and J lost 6, with 15 bases in between. Germline values: CDR1 MGHRA, CDR2 YSYEKL. This CDR3 has 14 amino acids. Written as DNA, the CDR3 is TGCGCCAGCAGCCTAAAAGATGGGGCCCCTGAAGCTTTCTCT. Encoded protein: CASSLKDGAPEAFS.

This clonotype showed up just a few times. The chain recombines TRBV12-3 or TRBV12-4 with TRBJ2-6, with 8 bases identical to TRBD1. The ends lost 1 base at V and 2 bases at J; junction bases unmatched: 7. CDR3 length: 18 amino acids. The CDR3 nucleotides are TGTGCCAGCAGTTTAGTATCCAGGGGGCGCGCTGGGGCCAACGTCCTGACTTTC. Its protein is CASSLVSRGRAGANVLTF.

The gene calls are TRBV6-2 or TRBV6-3 and TRBJ1-1; TRBD1 matches 7 bases. There are 14 residues in the CDR3. Per the germline V gene, CDR1 is MNHEY and CDR2 is SVGEGT. The V gene end was trimmed by 2 bases and the J gene end by 2 bases; junction bases not matched to a gene: 2. The CDR3 DNA reads as TGTGCCAGCAGTTACGACAGGGCAAACACTGAAGCTTTCTTT. It is translated as CASSYDRANTEAFF.

J is TRBJ1-4 and V is TRBV7-2; no definite D call. Deletions cut 1 base from V and 1 base from J, with 7 bases between. Germline V gene data show CDR1 as SGHTA and CDR2 as FQGNSA. There are 15 residues in the CDR3. CDR3 protein: CASSLGGGTNEKLFF. The CDR3, as DNA: TGTGCCAGCAGCTTAGGCGGCGGAACTAATGAAAAACTGTTTTTT.

V gene TRBV7-9 combines with J gene TRBJ2-5, with D tentatively TRBD1 (7 bases). Germline V lookup: CDR1 SEHNR, CDR2 FQNEAQ (reference sequence). This CDR3 is built from 16 residues. V was trimmed by 1 base and J by 5 bases, leaving 17 bases between them. The CDR3 protein is CASSLVPGGGLETQYF. In DNA form, the CDR3 reads TGTGCCAGCAGCTTAGTGCCAGGGGGAGGATTGGAGACCCAGTACTTC.

This clonotype was recorded at least ten times. This chain uses TRBV9 with TRBJ2-1; D unclear. Germline V gives CDR1 SGDLS, CDR2 YYNGEE. V lost 2 bases, J lost 5 bases, and 2 bases lay in between. This CDR3 comprises 11 residues. The CDR3 protein is CASSVDNEQFF. Written as DNA, the CDR3 is TGTGCCAGCAGCGTGGACAATGAGCAGTTCTTC.

This clonotype was seen only a few times. The V gene is TRBV12-3 or TRBV12-4, the J gene TRBJ1-1; TRBD1 might be the D (5 bases). The CDR3 is 12 residues long. The V end lost 7 bases, the J end lost 10 bases, and 16 bases lay between the germline ends. Here the CDR3 DNA reads TGTGCCAGCACCTCCGGGAGGGGAGGAGCTTTCTTT. Protein product: CASTSGRGGAFF.

This clonotype was recorded many times. The chain couples TRBV20-1 to TRBJ2-2; possibly TRBD1 or TRBD2 for D (6 bases each). Deletions cut 0 bases from V and 3 bases from J, with 14 bases between. This CDR3 comprises 16 residues. Germline V gene sequence: CDR1 DFQATT, CDR2 SNEGSKA (reference sequence). CDR3 in amino acids: CSARDEEGGHTGELFF. The CDR3 coding sequence is TGCAGTGCTAGAGATGAGGAGGGGGGCCACACCGGGGAGCTGTTTTTT.

This clonotype was recorded many times. J is TRBJ1-1 and V is TRBV11-1; possibly TRBD1 for D (6 bases). The V end lost 2 bases, the J end lost 7 bases, and 11 bases lay between the germline ends. CDR3 size: 13 residues. CDR1 and CDR2 (germline): SGHAT, FQDESV (reference sequence). Here the CDR3 DNA reads TGTGCCAGCAGCTTAAGGGGGAAGGGTGAAGCTTTCTTT. It encodes CASSLRGKGEAFF.

The V call is TRBV28, the J call TRBJ2-2; TRBD1 aligns across 11 bases. The V segment lost 4 bases and the J segment 3 bases; nucleotides outside the gene matches: 4. Germline CDR1 and CDR2: MDHEN and SYDVKM. This CDR3 is 16 amino acids long. CDR3 DNA: TGTGCCAGCAGTTGGGACAGGGGGTCAGACACCGGGGAGCTGTTTTTT. It specifies CASSWDRGSDTGELFF.

The table lists this clonotype with a few counts. The chain combines TRBV29-1 with TRBJ1-1; tentative D call: TRBD1 (5 bases). V was clipped by 3 bases and J by 1 base, with 12 bases between them. The CDR3 has 14 residues. Looked up from germline, CDR1 is SQVTM and CDR2 is ANQGSEA. CDR3 sequence: CSVDQGIRNTEAFF. The CDR3 DNA reads TGCAGCGTTGATCAGGGAATCCGGAACACTGAAGCTTTCTTT.

In this sample, this clonotype turned up a few times. The chain employs TRBV12-3 or TRBV12-4 and TRBJ1-5; D not resolved. V dropped 0 bases and J dropped 6 bases, with 12 bases sitting between them. The CDR3 runs 15 residues. DNA for the CDR3: TGTGCCAGCAGTTTAGCGCAAGGGTTGAGTCAGCCCCAGCATTTT. This codes for CASSLAQGLSQPQHF.

This clonotype showed up just a few times. The gene calls are TRBV7-2 and TRBJ1-5; no clear D gene. CDR1 and CDR2 (germline): SGHTA, FQGNSA. The CDR3 loop spans 16 amino acids. With 1 base removed from V and 3 bases from J, the gap between germline ends came to 13 bases. CDR3 loop: CASSLVPDDLNQPQHF. CDR3 nucleotides: TGTGCCAGCAGCTTAGTGCCAGATGACCTCAATCAGCCCCAGCATTTT.

The chain uses TRBV5-1 and TRBJ1-2, with D perhaps TRBD1 (5 bases). The V gene lost 2 bases and the J gene lost 2 bases, with 19 bases spanning the gap. Germline V gene data show CDR1 as SGHRS and CDR2 as YFSETQ. The length of the CDR3 is 17 residues. DNA for the CDR3: TGCGCCAGCAGCTTACGATTAAGACAGCGAGCCAACTATGGCTACACCTTC. Amino acids: CASSLRLRQRANYGYTF.

This clonotype was observed many times. The rearrangement uses TRBV5-1 and TRBJ1-4; the D gene is possibly TRBD1 (5 bases). The CDR3 is 13 residues long. V shed 4 bases and J shed 8 bases, with 12 bases lying between them. Germline loops: CDR1 SGHRS, CDR2 YFSETQ. Here the CDR3 reads CASSMGREEKLFF. The CDR3 DNA reads TGCGCCAGCAGCATGGGCAGGGAAGAAAAACTGTTTTTT.

This chain joins TRBV9 and TRBJ2-4; D remains ambiguous. V was cut by 0 bases and J by 6 bases, with 7 bases left in between. The CDR3 has 13 amino acids. Germline CDR1 reads SGDLS; CDR2 reads YYNGEE. The CDR3: CASSVGNGNIQYF. The CDR3 coding sequence is TGTGCCAGCAGCGTAGGGAATGGAAACATTCAGTACTTC.

The table lists this clonotype with many counts. The V call is TRBV29-1, the J call TRBJ1-1, with a possible D match to TRBD1 (5 bases). The V gene lost 1 base and the J gene lost 1 base, with 7 bases spanning the gap. This CDR3 has 13 residues. Germline CDR1 reads SQVTM; CDR2 reads ANQGSEA. As DNA, the CDR3 is TGCAGCGTTGAAGGGGGGAAGAACACTGAAGCTTTCTTT. Translation gives CSVEGGKNTEAFF.

The chain carries TRBV2 and TRBJ1-2; 8 bases agree with TRBD1. From germline, CDR1 is SNHLY and CDR2 FYNNEI. This CDR3 spans 17 amino acids. The V segment lost 10 bases and the J segment 8 bases; nucleotides outside the gene matches: 24. This chain's CDR3 is CATTPGIAGQGARGYTF. For the CDR3, the DNA is TGTGCCACCACCCCTGGGATCGCGGGGCAGGGGGCGCGAGGCTACACCTTC.

The sample holds many counts of this clonotype. CDR3 loop: CASSLEAGWTYEQYF. The CDR3 DNA reads as TGTGCCAGCAGTTTAGAGGCCGGCTGGACCTACGAGCAGTACTTC. This sequence joins TRBV28 and TRBJ2-7, with no clear D. The V gene's germline CDR1 is MDHEN and CDR2 SYDVKM. Trimming took off 2 bases at V and 2 bases at J, with 13 bases between the two ends. This CDR3 region has 15 residues.